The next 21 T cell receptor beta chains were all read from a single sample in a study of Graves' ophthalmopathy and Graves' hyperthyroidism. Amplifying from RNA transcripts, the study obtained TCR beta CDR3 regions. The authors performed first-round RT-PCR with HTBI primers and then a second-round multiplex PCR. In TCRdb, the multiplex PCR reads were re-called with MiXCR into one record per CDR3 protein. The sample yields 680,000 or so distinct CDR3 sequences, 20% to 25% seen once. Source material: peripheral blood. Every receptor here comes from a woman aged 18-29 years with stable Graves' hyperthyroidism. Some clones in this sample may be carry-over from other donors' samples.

The CDR3, as DNA: TGTGCCAGCACGAACAGGGGGCGCGGATCGCATGGCTACACCTTC. It encodes CASTNRGRGSHGYTF. This chain connects TRBV2 to TRBJ1-2; 9 bases line up with TRBD1. The V segment lost 7 bases and the J segment 6 bases; nucleotides outside the gene matches: 12. This CDR3 is built from 15 residues. Germline CDR1 reads SNHLY; CDR2 reads FYNNEI.

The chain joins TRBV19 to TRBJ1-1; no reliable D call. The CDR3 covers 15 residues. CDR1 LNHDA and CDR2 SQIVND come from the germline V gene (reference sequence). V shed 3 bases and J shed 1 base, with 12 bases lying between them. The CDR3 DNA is TGTGCCAGTAGTATCGCACTGGGCACGAACACTGAAGCTTTCTTT. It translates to CASSIALGTNTEAFF.

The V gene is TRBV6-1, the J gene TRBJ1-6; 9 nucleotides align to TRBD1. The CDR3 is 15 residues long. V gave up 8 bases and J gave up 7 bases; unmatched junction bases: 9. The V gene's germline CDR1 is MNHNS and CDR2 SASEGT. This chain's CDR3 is CASYRGTGYNSPLHF. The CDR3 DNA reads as TGTGCCAGCTATAGGGGGACAGGGTACAATTCACCCCTCCACTTT.

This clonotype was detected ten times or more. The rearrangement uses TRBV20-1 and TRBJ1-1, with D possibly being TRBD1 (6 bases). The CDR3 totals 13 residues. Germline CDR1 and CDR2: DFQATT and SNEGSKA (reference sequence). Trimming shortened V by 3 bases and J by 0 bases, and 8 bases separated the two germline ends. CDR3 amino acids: CSASQGMNTEAFF. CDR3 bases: TGCAGTGCTAGTCAGGGGATGAACACTGAAGCTTTCTTT.

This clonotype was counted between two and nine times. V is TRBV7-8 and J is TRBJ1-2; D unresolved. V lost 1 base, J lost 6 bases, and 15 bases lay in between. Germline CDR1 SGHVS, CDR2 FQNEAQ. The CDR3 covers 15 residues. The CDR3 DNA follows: TGTGCCAGCAGCTTAGTGGGCCTAAATTGGGATGGCTACACCTTC. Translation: CASSLVGLNWDGYTF.

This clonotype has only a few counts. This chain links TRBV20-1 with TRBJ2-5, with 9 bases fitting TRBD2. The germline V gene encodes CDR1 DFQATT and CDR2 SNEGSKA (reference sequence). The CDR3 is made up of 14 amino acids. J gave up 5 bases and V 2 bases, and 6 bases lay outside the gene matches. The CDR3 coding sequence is TGCAGTGCTAGATCGGGACTAGCATCGGAGACCCAGTACTTC. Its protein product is CSARSGLASETQYF.

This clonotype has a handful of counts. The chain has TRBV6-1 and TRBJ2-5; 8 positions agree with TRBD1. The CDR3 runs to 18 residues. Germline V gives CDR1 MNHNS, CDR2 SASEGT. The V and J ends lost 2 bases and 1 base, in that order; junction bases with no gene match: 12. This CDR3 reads CASSESPQGAWVQETQYF. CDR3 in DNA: TGTGCCAGCAGTGAATCCCCTCAGGGGGCGTGGGTCCAAGAGACCCAGTACTTC.

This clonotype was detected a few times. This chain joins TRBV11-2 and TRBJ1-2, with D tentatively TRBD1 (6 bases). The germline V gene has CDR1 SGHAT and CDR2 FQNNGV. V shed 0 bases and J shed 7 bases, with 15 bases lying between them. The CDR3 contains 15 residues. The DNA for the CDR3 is TGTGCCAGCAGCTTAGAAACCGACAGGTCGATTGGCTACACCTTC. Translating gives CASSLETDRSIGYTF.

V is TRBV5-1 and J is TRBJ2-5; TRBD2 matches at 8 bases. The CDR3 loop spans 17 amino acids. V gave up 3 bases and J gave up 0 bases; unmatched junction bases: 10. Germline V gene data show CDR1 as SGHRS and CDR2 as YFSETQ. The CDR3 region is CASSWTSRGLYQETQYF. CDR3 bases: TGCGCCAGCAGCTGGACTAGCAGAGGGTTGTACCAAGAGACCCAGTACTTC.

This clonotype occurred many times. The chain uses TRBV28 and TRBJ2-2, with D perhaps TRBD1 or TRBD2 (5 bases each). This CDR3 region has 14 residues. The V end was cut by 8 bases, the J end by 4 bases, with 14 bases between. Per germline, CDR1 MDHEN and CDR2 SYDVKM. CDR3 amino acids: CASFRGQATGELFF. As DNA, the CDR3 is TGTGCCAGCTTCCGGGGCCAGGCCACCGGGGAGCTGTTTTTT. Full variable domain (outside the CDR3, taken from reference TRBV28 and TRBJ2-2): DVKVTQSSRYLVKRTGEKVFLECVQDMDHENMFWYRQDPGLGLRLIYFSYDVKMKEKGDIPEGYSVSREKKERFSLILESASTNQTSMYLCASFRGQATGELFFGEGSRLTVL.

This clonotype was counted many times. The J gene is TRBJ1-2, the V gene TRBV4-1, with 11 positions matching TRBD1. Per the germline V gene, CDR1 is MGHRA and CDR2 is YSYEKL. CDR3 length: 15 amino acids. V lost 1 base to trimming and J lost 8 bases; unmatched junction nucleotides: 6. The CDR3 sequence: CASSQVADRGHGYTF. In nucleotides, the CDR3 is TGCGCCAGCAGCCAAGTGGCGGACAGGGGGCACGGCTACACCTTC.

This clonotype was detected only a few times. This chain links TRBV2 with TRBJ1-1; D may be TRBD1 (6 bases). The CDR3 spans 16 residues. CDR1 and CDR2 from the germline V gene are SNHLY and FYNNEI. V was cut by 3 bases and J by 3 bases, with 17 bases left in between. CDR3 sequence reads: CASSDNRVGGYTEAFF. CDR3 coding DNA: TGTGCCAGCAGTGATAACAGGGTGGGAGGGTACACTGAAGCTTTCTTT.

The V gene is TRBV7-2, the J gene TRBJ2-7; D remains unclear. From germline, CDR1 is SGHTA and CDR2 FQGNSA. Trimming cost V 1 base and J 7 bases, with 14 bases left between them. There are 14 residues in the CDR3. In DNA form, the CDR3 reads TGTGCCAGCAGCTTAGTGGGAAGGGCCAAAGAGCAGTACTTC. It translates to CASSLVGRAKEQYF. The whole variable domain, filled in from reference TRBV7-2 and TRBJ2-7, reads GAGVSQSPSNKVTEKGKDVELRCDPISGHTALYWYRQSLGQGLEFLIYFQGNSAPDKSGLPSDRFSAERTGGSVSTLTIQRTQQEDSAVYLCASSLVGRAKEQYFGPGTRLTVT.

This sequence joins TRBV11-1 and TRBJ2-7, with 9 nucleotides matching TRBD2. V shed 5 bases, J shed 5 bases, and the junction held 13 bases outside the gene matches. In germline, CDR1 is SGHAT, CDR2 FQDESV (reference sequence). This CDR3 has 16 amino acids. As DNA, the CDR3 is TGTGCCAGCAGCCTTGGGACTAGCACAGCTGGCGACGAGCAGTACTTC. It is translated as CASSLGTSTAGDEQYF.

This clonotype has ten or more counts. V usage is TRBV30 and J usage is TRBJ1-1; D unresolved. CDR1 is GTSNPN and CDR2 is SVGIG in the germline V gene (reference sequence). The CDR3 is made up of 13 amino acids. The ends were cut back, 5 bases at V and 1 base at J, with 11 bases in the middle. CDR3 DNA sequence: TGTGCCTGGGTGTGGAGAGGGAACACTGAAGCTTTCTTT. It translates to CAWVWRGNTEAFF.

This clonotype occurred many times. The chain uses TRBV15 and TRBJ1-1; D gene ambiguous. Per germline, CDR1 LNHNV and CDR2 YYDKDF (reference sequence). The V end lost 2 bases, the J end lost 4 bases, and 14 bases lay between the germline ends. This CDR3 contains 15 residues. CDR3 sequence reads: CATSRSGRGGTEAFF. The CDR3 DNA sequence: TGTGCCACCAGCAGATCCGGGCGGGGTGGCACTGAAGCTTTCTTT.

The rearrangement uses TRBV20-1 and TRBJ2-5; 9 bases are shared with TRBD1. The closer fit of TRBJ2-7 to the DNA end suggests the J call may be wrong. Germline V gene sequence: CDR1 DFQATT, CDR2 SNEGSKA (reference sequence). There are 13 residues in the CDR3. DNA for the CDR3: TGCAGTGCTAGCTGGACAGGGGCCTACGAGCAGTACTTC. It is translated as CSASWTGAYEQYF.

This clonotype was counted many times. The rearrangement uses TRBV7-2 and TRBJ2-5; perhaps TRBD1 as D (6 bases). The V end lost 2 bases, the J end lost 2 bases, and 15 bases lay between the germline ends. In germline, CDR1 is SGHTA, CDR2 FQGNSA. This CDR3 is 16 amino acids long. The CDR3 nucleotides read TGTGCCAGCAGCTTAAATGTGGGGGCAGGGCAAGAGACCCAGTACTTC. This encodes CASSLNVGAGQETQYF.

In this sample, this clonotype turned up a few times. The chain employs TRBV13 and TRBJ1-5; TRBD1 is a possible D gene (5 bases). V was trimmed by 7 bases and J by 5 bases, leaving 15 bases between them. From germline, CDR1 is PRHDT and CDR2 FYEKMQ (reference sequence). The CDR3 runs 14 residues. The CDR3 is CASTLWGGDQPQHF. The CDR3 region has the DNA TGTGCCAGCACCCTATGGGGGGGGGATCAGCCCCAGCATTTT.

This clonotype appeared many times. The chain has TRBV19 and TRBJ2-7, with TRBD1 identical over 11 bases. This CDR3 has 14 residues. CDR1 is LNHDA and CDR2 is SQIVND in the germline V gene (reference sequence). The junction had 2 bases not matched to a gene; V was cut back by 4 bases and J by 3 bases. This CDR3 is CASSRTGGVYEQYF. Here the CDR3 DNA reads TGTGCCAGTAGTAGGACAGGGGGCGTCTACGAGCAGTACTTC. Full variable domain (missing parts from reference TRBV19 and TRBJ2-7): DGGITQSPKYLFRKEGQNVTLSCEQNLNHDAMYWYRQDPGQGLRLIYYSQIVNDFQKGDIAEGYSVSREKKESFPLTVTSAQKNPTAFYLCASSRTGGVYEQYFGPGTRLTVT.

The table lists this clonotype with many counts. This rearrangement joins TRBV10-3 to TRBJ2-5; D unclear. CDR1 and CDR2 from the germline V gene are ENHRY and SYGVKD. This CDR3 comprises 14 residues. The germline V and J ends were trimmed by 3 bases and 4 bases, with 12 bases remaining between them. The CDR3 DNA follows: TGTGCCATCAGTGAAGTGGGCCAATCAGAGACCCAGTACTTC. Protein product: CAISEVGQSETQYF.